This T cell receptor (beta chain) is from a study of neurological immune-mediated disorders. This clonotype was seen many times. Time point reported: longitudinal time-point 1 (baseline). Germline lookup yields CDR1 SGHRS and CDR2 YFSETQ. V lost 4 bases, J lost 6 bases, and 14 bases lay in between. The CDR3 extends over 14 amino acids. TCRdb re-called the 5' RACE reads with MiXCR, one entry per CDR3 protein. The sample contains around 60,000 distinct CDR3 sequences, about 10% of which appear only once. The sequenced sample consisted of PBMCs. The sequence was obtained from a male donor with HTLV-1-associated myelopathy (HAM/TSP). The J gene is TRBJ2-1, the V gene TRBV5-1, with D possibly called TRBD1 or TRBD2 (6 bases each). CDR3 amino acids: CASSVLRDTNEQFF. The CDR3 DNA is TGCGCCAGCAGCGTCTTGCGGGACACCAATGAGCAGTTCTTC.